Following are 27 T cell receptor beta chains from one sample sequenced in a study of T cells after yellow fever vaccination. TCRdb fed the 5' RACE reads into MiXCR, producing one record per CDR3 protein. This table holds about 340,000 distinct CDR3 sequences, approximately 4% found once. Material: PBMCs, obtained 5 days after the yellow fever booster vaccination. These receptors all come from a man between 18 and 29 years old who received the YFV17D yellow fever vaccine.

This clonotype was seen only a few times. J is TRBJ1-2 and V is TRBV4-3; TRBD1 agrees at 7 bases. V lost 0 bases and J lost 12; bases outside the gene matches: 10. From germline, CDR1 is LGHNA and CDR2 YSLEER. This CDR3 is 14 amino acids long. The CDR3 here is CASSQEARQGPDTF. CDR3 DNA sequence: TGCGCCAGCAGCCAAGAAGCGAGACAGGGCCCTGACACCTTC.

This clonotype came up a few times. V usage is TRBV7-2 and J usage is TRBJ2-3; D not resolved. Germline V gene lookup returns CDR1 SGHTA and CDR2 FQGNSA. V lost 4 bases to trimming and J lost 4 bases, with 27 bases between them. The length of the CDR3 is 19 residues. CDR3 bases: TGTGCCAGCAGCTCCAGATACACGGCGATCCGGCCACTGGCAGATACGCAGTATTTT. This encodes CASSSRYTAIRPLADTQYF.

J is TRBJ2-7 and V is TRBV7-9; D is tentatively TRBD1 or TRBD2 (5 bases each). The V and J ends lost 2 bases and 5 bases respectively, with 10 bases between them. The CDR3 covers 13 residues. CDR1 SEHNR and CDR2 FQNEAQ come from the germline V gene (reference sequence). This CDR3 reads CASSLRRGDEQYV. The CDR3 region has the DNA TGTGCCAGCAGCTTACGGAGAGGGGACGAGCAGTACGTC.

The chain couples TRBV29-1 to TRBJ2-3, with D possibly matching TRBD2 (6 bases). There are 13 residues in the CDR3. The germline V and J ends were trimmed by 7 bases and 0 bases, with 11 bases remaining between them. The germline V gene has CDR1 SQVTM and CDR2 ANQGSEA. CDR3 nucleotides: TGCAGCGCCGTAGCGGCGAGCACAGATACGCAGTATTTT. This translates into CSAVAASTDTQYF.

The chain combines TRBV12-3 or TRBV12-4 with TRBJ1-1; a possible D gene is TRBD1 (6 bases). V lost 1 base, J lost 0 bases, and 12 bases lay in between. This CDR3 spans 16 amino acids. The CDR3 coding sequence is TGTGCCAGCAGTTTAGAGGGAGGGGGGGTGAACACTGAAGCTTTCTTT. It translates to CASSLEGGGVNTEAFF.

J is TRBJ2-3 and V is TRBV18, with 9 bases matching TRBD1. This CDR3 region has 17 residues. Germline V gives CDR1 KGHSH, CDR2 LQKENI. J lost 2 bases, V lost 1 base, and 7 bases had no gene match. In DNA form, the CDR3 reads TGTGCCAGCTCACCACGGGTTGGGACAGGGACCACAGATACGCAGTATTTT. This codes for CASSPRVGTGTTDTQYF.

J is TRBJ2-5 and V is TRBV6-2 or TRBV6-3; 8 bases are a match to TRBD1. V gave up 7 bases and J gave up 5 bases; unmatched junction bases: 9. The CDR3 loop spans 14 amino acids. CDR1 is MNHEY, CDR2 SVGEGT, per germline. The CDR3 DNA reads TGTGCCAGCACCCCAGACAGGGGCGGCGAGACCCAGTACTTC. Residues: CASTPDRGGETQYF.

The chain carries TRBV7-9 and TRBJ2-1, with D perhaps given as TRBD1 or TRBD2 (6 bases each). The CDR3 loop spans 14 amino acids. Per germline, CDR1 SEHNR and CDR2 FQNEAQ (reference sequence). Trimming shortened V by 6 bases and J by 7 bases, and 16 bases separated the two germline ends. DNA for the CDR3: TGTGCCAGCAGACGCAGGGGAGGTTGGAATGAGCAGTTCTTC. This translates into CASRRRGGWNEQFF.

This clonotype appeared many times. The chain combines TRBV12-3 or TRBV12-4 with TRBJ2-5; D may be TRBD1 or TRBD2 (5 bases each). The V end was cut by 7 bases, the J end by 3 bases, with 15 bases between. This CDR3 is 14 amino acids long. The CDR3 sequence: CASTPFGTEETQYF. CDR3 coding DNA: TGTGCCAGCACCCCCTTTGGGACGGAAGAGACCCAGTACTTC.

The chain has TRBV6-2 or TRBV6-3 and TRBJ2-7; D unresolved. This CDR3 comprises 13 residues. Germline V gives CDR1 MNHEY, CDR2 SVGEGT. Trimming pared 6 bases from V and 2 bases from J, leaving 11 bases between. In DNA form, the CDR3 reads TGTGCCAGCAGCCTACGACCGGCCTACGAGCAGTACGTC. The encoded protein is CASSLRPAYEQYV.

The table lists this clonotype with many counts. The chain recombines TRBV5-1 with TRBJ2-1; no reliable D call. Deletions cut 4 bases from V and 5 bases from J, with 13 bases between. The CDR3 is 14 residues long. Germline V gene lookup returns CDR1 SGHRS and CDR2 YFSETQ. CDR3 nucleotide sequence: TGCGCCAGCAGCGCCTCGACGGAACACAATGAGCAGTTCTTC. This gives the protein CASSASTEHNEQFF.

This clonotype showed up just a few times. V gene TRBV6-5 combines with J gene TRBJ1-2, with D possibly TRBD1 on 6 matching bases. The CDR3 consists of 13 residues. Per germline, CDR1 MNHEY and CDR2 SVGAGI. Trimming shortened V by 6 bases and J by 3 bases, and 11 bases separated the two germline ends. Written as DNA, the CDR3 is TGTGCCAGCAGAACAGGGTTGGACTATGGCTACACCTTC. This translates into CASRTGLDYGYTF.

This clonotype was detected many times. The chain uses TRBV12-3 or TRBV12-4 and TRBJ1-5; D remains unclear. V shed 1 base and J shed 9 bases, with 7 bases lying between them. The CDR3 runs 12 residues. The chain's CDR3 is CASSLDFGPQHF. CDR3 DNA sequence: TGTGCCAGCAGTTTAGATTTTGGGCCCCAGCATTTT.

This clonotype was counted ten times or more. This chain uses TRBV5-5 with TRBJ2-7; D is tentatively TRBD1 or TRBD2 (5 bases each). V gave up 4 bases and J gave up 3 bases, with 11 bases separating them. Germline V CDR1 and CDR2: SGHKS, YYEKEE (reference sequence). This CDR3 is 13 amino acids long. CDR3 amino acids: CASSGWGIYEQYV. The CDR3 coding sequence is TGTGCCAGCAGCGGATGGGGGATCTACGAGCAGTACGTC.

There are many counts of this clonotype. The rearrangement joins TRBV11-2 to TRBJ2-7; the match to TRBD1 covers 8 bases. Per germline, CDR1 SGHAT and CDR2 FQNNGV. The CDR3 covers 14 residues. The junction had 6 bases not matched to a gene; V was cut back by 5 bases and J by 3 bases. The CDR3 DNA is TGTGCCAGCAGCCGTCTGACAGGGGACTACGAGCAGTACTTC. Encoded protein: CASSRLTGDYEQYF.

This clonotype was detected many times. The chain couples TRBV6-5 to TRBJ2-7; TRBD2 agrees at 7 bases. The junction had 9 bases not matched to a gene; V was cut back by 6 bases and J by 4 bases. There are 14 residues in the CDR3. CDR1 is MNHEY, CDR2 SVGAGI, per germline. CDR3 region: CASSPSGVGYEQYV. The CDR3 bases are TGTGCCAGCAGCCCCAGCGGGGTCGGATACGAGCAGTACGTC.

This clonotype was picked up a small number of times. The chain has TRBV7-6 and TRBJ2-2, with a tentative D call TRBD2 (5 bases). Deletions cut 5 bases from V and 6 bases from J, with 13 bases between. CDR1 is SGHVS and CDR2 is FNYEAQ in the germline V gene. This CDR3 has 14 residues. The CDR3 sequence: CASSPRVGAGELFF. Here the CDR3 DNA reads TGTGCCAGCAGCCCCCGGGTCGGGGCCGGGGAGCTGTTTTTT.

The rearrangement links TRBV5-1 to TRBJ1-2; D remains unclear. The CDR3 runs to 14 residues. Germline V gene data show CDR1 as SGHRS and CDR2 as YFSETQ. V was clipped by 0 bases and J by 0 bases, with 6 bases between them. CDR3 coding DNA: TGCGCCAGCAGCTTGGACAGTTCTAACTATGGCTACACCTTC. Protein sequence: CASSLDSSNYGYTF.

The chain has TRBV6-1 and TRBJ1-2; no definite D call. Germline CDR1 MNHNS, CDR2 SASEGT. Trimming removed 7 bases at V and 2 bases at J, with 5 bases between. The CDR3 runs 11 residues. The CDR3 DNA reads TGTGCCAGCAAGATCAACTATGGCTACACCTTC. Protein: CASKINYGYTF.

The CDR3 sequence: CSVELGVQDYGYTF. In DNA, the CDR3 is TGCAGCGTGGAACTAGGAGTGCAAGACTATGGCTACACCTTC. The chain links TRBV29-1 to TRBJ1-2; unclear D gene. V was pared by 6 bases and J by 3 bases, with 17 bases between. This CDR3 region has 14 residues. Germline V gene data show CDR1 as SQVTM and CDR2 as ANQGSEA. The complete variable domain, with remaining parts taken from reference TRBV29-1 and TRBJ1-2, reads SAVISQKPSRDICQRGTSLTIQCQVDSQVTMMFWYRQQPGQSLTLIATANQGSEATYESGFVIDKFPISRPNLTFSTLTVSNMSPEDSSIYLCSVELGVQDYGYTFGSGTRLTVV.

The chain is built from TRBV7-2 and TRBJ2-1; 8 positions agree with TRBD2. In germline, CDR1 is SGHTA, CDR2 FQGNSA. V shed 3 bases and J 9 bases; nucleotides not matched to a gene: 7. This CDR3 contains 14 residues. The CDR3 protein is CASSFPGGASEQFF. The CDR3 DNA sequence: TGTGCCAGCAGCTTCCCCGGGGGGGCCAGTGAGCAGTTCTTC.

This clonotype was seen only a few times. The rearrangement joins TRBV6-5 to TRBJ1-1, with D possibly TRBD1 on 5 matching bases. The CDR3 covers 14 residues. Trimming left V 0 bases short and J 5 bases short, with 10 bases between. The germline V gene encodes CDR1 MNHEY and CDR2 SVGAGI. This CDR3 reads CASSYSPRGTEAFF. CDR3 DNA sequence: TGTGCCAGCAGTTACTCACCGAGGGGTACTGAAGCTTTCTTT.

The J gene is TRBJ1-6, the V gene TRBV6-5; a weak D match, TRBD1 (5 bases). This CDR3 has 13 amino acids. Trimming took off 6 bases at V and 7 bases at J, with 10 bases between the two ends. Germline assignment: CDR1 MNHEY and CDR2 SVGAGI. The CDR3 protein is CASSLRENSPLHF. DNA of the CDR3: TGTGCCAGCAGCCTCAGGGAAAATTCACCCCTCCACTTT.

This chain uses TRBV7-9 with TRBJ2-3; D not resolved. CDR3 length equals 11 residues. The V and J ends lost 8 bases and 7 bases respectively, with 10 bases between them. CDR1 is SEHNR and CDR2 is FQNEAQ in the germline V gene (reference sequence). CDR3 sequence reads: CASSWKNTQYF. CDR3 DNA sequence: TGTGCCAGCTCTTGGAAGAATACGCAGTATTTT.

The table lists this clonotype with a few counts. This rearrangement joins TRBV5-6 to TRBJ1-2; no firm D call. The germline CDR1 and CDR2 sequences are SGHDT and YYEEEE. V dropped 4 bases and J dropped 5 bases, with 21 bases sitting between them. The CDR3 sequence is 16 residues long. CDR3 amino acids: CASSPVTPVRSYGYTF. DNA of the CDR3: TGTGCCAGCAGCCCGGTGACGCCAGTACGCTCTTATGGCTACACCTTC.

This chain links TRBV12-3 or TRBV12-4 with TRBJ1-5, with 7 bases identical to TRBD1. The CDR3 runs 14 residues. The junction had 8 bases not matched to a gene; V was cut back by 6 bases and J by 6 bases. CDR3 region: CASRVTGVGQPQHF. In DNA, the CDR3 is TGTGCCAGCAGAGTCACAGGGGTCGGTCAGCCCCAGCATTTT.

There are many counts of this clonotype. The chain recombines TRBV7-3 with TRBJ1-1, with 8 bases matching TRBD1. Germline V CDR1 and CDR2: SGHTA, FQGTGA. The CDR3 runs 14 residues. The V and J ends lost 5 bases and 1 base, in that order; junction bases with no gene match: 3. The CDR3 region has the DNA TGTGCCAGCAGCCTGGACAGGGAGAACACTGAAGCTTTCTTT. This codes for CASSLDRENTEAFF.